Each of the 29 T cell receptor beta chains below was sequenced from the same sample in a study of T-cell memory formation after mild COVID-19. Via MiXCR, TCRdb re-called the 5' RACE reads, giving one row per CDR3 protein. The sample lists hundreds of thousands of distinct CDR3 sequences; 16% were seen once. What was sequenced was PBMCs or a T cell subset sorted from them (not recorded which). These receptors originate from a man younger than 35 who had mild COVID-19 (a few samples of this study predate the infection). Cell type and time point are not known.

This clonotype was seen a few times. The chain couples TRBV5-6 to TRBJ2-3; D is uncertain. Between the trimmed V and J ends, which lost 4 bases and 7 bases, there was a span of 7 bases. Germline assignment: CDR1 SGHDT and CDR2 YYEEEE. The CDR3 is made up of 11 amino acids. The CDR3 coding sequence is TGTGCCAGCAGCAATGAGTATACGCAGTATTTT. Protein: CASSNEYTQYF. Based on the CDR3 plus reference TRBV5-6 and TRBJ2-3, the full variable domain is DAGVTQSPTHLIKTRGQQVTLRCSPKSGHDTVSWYQQALGQGPQFIFQYYEEEERQRGNFPDRFSGHQFPNYSSELNVNALLLGDSALYLCASSNEYTQYFGPGTRLTVL.

The V and J genes are TRBV7-9 and TRBJ2-7; D is unclear. The germline gives CDR1 SEHNR, CDR2 FQNEAQ (reference sequence). V dropped 4 bases and J dropped 0 bases, with 10 bases sitting between them. CDR3 length: 14 residues. CDR3 amino acids: CASSSGPTSYEQYF. DNA of the CDR3: TGTGCCAGCAGCTCGGGCCCCACCTCCTACGAGCAGTACTTC.

This clonotype was detected only a few times. The chain recombines TRBV24-1 with TRBJ2-3; D remains ambiguous. V was pared by 2 bases and J by 6 bases, with 5 bases between. CDR3 length: 12 residues. Germline V lookup: CDR1 KGHDR, CDR2 SFDVKD. CDR3 amino acids: CATSDSGDTQYF. CDR3 DNA: TGTGCCACCAGTGATTCGGGTGATACGCAGTATTTT.

This chain connects TRBV12-3 or TRBV12-4 to TRBJ1-5; no firm D call. CDR3 length equals 14 residues. With 1 base removed from V and 5 bases from J, the gap between germline ends came to 9 bases. CDR3 DNA sequence: TGTGCCAGCAGTTTAGGGTCCGGGGATCAGCCCCAGCATTTT. Translation gives CASSLGSGDQPQHF.

This chain joins TRBV19 and TRBJ2-3; D is perhaps TRBD2 (6 bases). This CDR3 contains 16 residues. Trimming cost V 5 bases and J 5 bases, with 20 bases left between them. Germline V gene sequence: CDR1 LNHDA, CDR2 SQIVND (reference sequence). CDR3 protein: CASSYSGGQLGDTQYF. The CDR3 bases are TGTGCCAGTAGTTATAGCGGCGGGCAGCTAGGAGATACGCAGTATTTT.

This clonotype has a handful of counts. This chain links TRBV28 with TRBJ2-1, with 11 bases matching TRBD2. The V segment lost 5 bases and the J segment 7 bases; nucleotides outside the gene matches: 13. CDR3 length: 17 residues. CDR1 and CDR2 from the germline V gene are MDHEN and SYDVKM. The CDR3 sequence: CASSRPALAGGGNEQFF. In DNA, the CDR3 is TGTGCCAGCAGTAGACCGGCCCTAGCGGGGGGAGGTAATGAGCAGTTCTTC. Full variable domain (missing parts from reference TRBV28 and TRBJ2-1): DVKVTQSSRYLVKRTGEKVFLECVQDMDHENMFWYRQDPGLGLRLIYFSYDVKMKEKGDIPEGYSVSREKKERFSLILESASTNQTSMYLCASSRPALAGGGNEQFFGPGTRLTVL.

CDR3 sequence (DNA): TGTGCCAGCATCAAGCCGGGGGGGACCGGGGAGCTGTTTTTT. As protein: CASIKPGGTGELFF. This sequence joins TRBV6-5 and TRBJ2-2; 8 bases fit TRBD2. Germline trimming cut 7 bases from V and 5 bases from J; bases unmatched to any gene: 6. Per germline, CDR1 MNHEY and CDR2 SVGAGI. This CDR3 has 14 residues.

The rearrangement uses TRBV5-1 and TRBJ2-1; 8 positions match TRBD1. With V trimmed by 4 bases and J by 0 bases, 6 bases remained unmatched. The germline V gene encodes CDR1 SGHRS and CDR2 YFSETQ. CDR3 length: 16 residues. CDR3 in DNA: TGCGCCAGCAGCGTCTTACAGGGGGGCTCCTACAATGAGCAGTTCTTC. This gives the protein CASSVLQGGSYNEQFF.

This clonotype was seen at least ten times. The DNA of the CDR3 is TGCGCCAGCAGCAAACAGGGGGGGGATGAAAAACTGTTTTTT. Protein sequence: CASSKQGGDEKLFF. The chain uses TRBV5-1 and TRBJ1-4; 8 bases agree with TRBD1. Looked up from germline, CDR1 is SGHRS and CDR2 is YFSETQ. V shed 4 bases and J 6 bases; nucleotides not matched to a gene: 5. CDR3 length: 14 residues.

This clonotype was counted a few times. A much larger clonotype is one base distant, so this may be a read error. The chain recombines TRBV5-1 with TRBJ1-3, with D unresolved. Germline CDR1 and CDR2: SGHRS and YFSETQ. The CDR3 is 15 amino acids. The CDR3 loop is CTSSLGITSGNTIYF. The CDR3, as DNA: TGCACCAGCAGCTTGGGGATTACCTCTGGAAACACCATATATTTT.

This clonotype was seen just once. J is TRBJ2-5 and V is TRBV28; D unresolved. The V end was cut by 5 bases, the J end by 4 bases, with 11 bases between. In germline, CDR1 is MDHEN, CDR2 SYDVKM. This CDR3 has 13 residues. CDR3 in amino acids: CASSPPSPETQYF. The CDR3 region has the DNA TGTGCCAGCAGTCCCCCCAGCCCAGAGACCCAGTACTTC.

The chain couples TRBV20-1 to TRBJ1-4; D gene uncertain. Trimming shortened V by 4 bases and J by 8 bases, and 14 bases separated the two germline ends. The CDR3 runs 13 residues. Germline CDR1 reads DFQATT; CDR2 reads SNEGSKA (reference sequence). DNA for the CDR3: TGCAGTGCTATTCGGCAGCCCGAAGAAAAACTGTTTTTT. Translating gives CSAIRQPEEKLFF.

This clonotype appeared a few times. The V call is TRBV6-5, the J call TRBJ1-5; D is unclear. Between the trimmed V and J ends, which lost 6 bases and 7 bases, there was a span of 16 bases. The CDR3 is 14 residues long. The germline CDR1 and CDR2 sequences are MNHEY and SVGAGI. CDR3 sequence (DNA): TGTGCCAGCAGCCCCAGACACCTAGAGCAGCCCCAGCATTTT. Amino acids: CASSPRHLEQPQHF.

This chain uses TRBV11-3 with TRBJ2-2; no clear D gene. V was cut by 5 bases and J by 5 bases, with 3 bases left in between. The CDR3 consists of 11 residues. Germline assignment: CDR1 SGHNT and CDR2 YENEEA. DNA for the CDR3: TGTGCCAGCAGCAAGACCGGGGAGCTGTTTTTT. It translates to CASSKTGELFF. The entire variable domain, with the rest obtained from reference TRBV11-3 and TRBJ2-2, is as follows: EAGVVQSPRYKIIEKKQPVAFWCNPISGHNTLYWYLQNLGQGPELLIRYENEEAVDDSQLPKDRFSAERLKGVDSTLKIQPAELGDSAVYLCASSKTGELFFGEGSRLTVL.

This clonotype was detected a few times. The V gene is TRBV5-1, the J gene TRBJ1-3; TRBD1 matches 9 bases. The CDR3 loop spans 15 amino acids. J lost 4 bases, V lost 4 bases, and 6 bases had no gene match. Per germline, CDR1 SGHRS and CDR2 YFSETQ. The CDR3 DNA sequence: TGCGCCAGCAGCCAGGGGACAGGGAAAGGAAACACCATATATTTT. Protein product: CASSQGTGKGNTIYF.

The V call is TRBV6-5, the J call TRBJ2-7, with TRBD1 matching 12 bases. V shed 4 bases, J shed 6 bases, and the junction held 7 bases outside the gene matches. Germline V gene sequence: CDR1 MNHEY, CDR2 SVGAGI. The CDR3 extends over 15 amino acids. CDR3 sequence: CASSSLRDRGPEQYF. The CDR3, as DNA: TGTGCCAGCAGTTCCCTCCGGGACAGGGGGCCCGAGCAGTACTTC.

The chain joins TRBV2 to TRBJ2-3; a possible D gene is TRBD2 (6 bases). V was trimmed by 6 bases and J by 5 bases, leaving 21 bases between them. There are 16 residues in the CDR3. CDR1 is SNHLY, CDR2 FYNNEI, per germline. CDR3 sequence: CASRTSGGSYGDTQYF. CDR3 bases: TGTGCCAGCAGGACTAGTGGGGGGTCGTACGGAGATACGCAGTATTTT.

The chain has TRBV6-5 and TRBJ2-7, with D possibly being TRBD2 (6 bases). The germline V gene encodes CDR1 MNHEY and CDR2 SVGAGI. Trimming left V 5 bases short and J 7 bases short, with 21 bases between. This CDR3 is 15 amino acids long. The CDR3 reads CASSAGSGPLGEQYV. The CDR3 coding sequence is TGTGCCAGCAGTGCGGGGAGCGGACCCCTTGGAGAGCAGTACGTC.

This chain connects TRBV5-1 to TRBJ1-1; 7 bases align to TRBD1. Germline-derived CDR1 and CDR2 are SGHRS and YFSETQ. This CDR3 has 15 residues. V dropped 3 bases and J dropped 5; count of bases not matched to a gene: 10. The CDR3 DNA is TGCGCCAGCAGCTCGCAGGGGGTGGCAGAGACTGAAGCTTTCTTT. Translated: CASSSQGVAETEAFF.

V gene TRBV2 combines with J gene TRBJ1-6; a weak D match, TRBD1 (5 bases). V shed 7 bases and J shed 8 bases, with 18 bases lying between them. The CDR3 totals 15 residues. Per the germline V gene, CDR1 is SNHLY and CDR2 is FYNNEI. The DNA for the CDR3 is TGTGCCAGCAATTTGATGGGACCTCAAGATTCACCCCTCCACTTT. Its protein product is CASNLMGPQDSPLHF.

This clonotype showed up just a few times. This chain uses TRBV19 with TRBJ1-2, with D perhaps TRBD1 (5 bases). Germline CDR1 is LNHDA and CDR2 is SQIVND (reference sequence). V gave up 7 bases and J gave up 1 base, with 13 bases separating them. This CDR3 is 14 amino acids long. The chain's CDR3 is CASKGRGSNYGYTF. Here the CDR3 DNA reads TGTGCCAGTAAAGGGAGGGGCAGTAACTATGGCTACACCTTC.

The chain couples TRBV5-1 to TRBJ2-2; the D gene is possibly TRBD2 (7 bases). The germline CDR1 and CDR2 sequences are SGHRS and YFSETQ. This CDR3 is 16 amino acids long. Trimming stripped 1 base from V and 5 bases from J, with 15 bases between. CDR3 protein: CASSLRGGYSTGELFF. The CDR3 DNA is TGCGCCAGCAGCTTGAGGGGGGGATACTCAACCGGGGAGCTGTTTTTT.

The V and J genes are TRBV2 and TRBJ2-7; D unclear. Trimming removed 0 bases at V and 7 bases at J, with 13 bases between. Germline values: CDR1 SNHLY, CDR2 FYNNEI. The CDR3 has 14 amino acids. The CDR3 loop reads CASSEALGLWEQYV. Written as DNA, the CDR3 is TGTGCCAGCAGTGAAGCGTTGGGCCTCTGGGAGCAGTACGTC.

The rearrangement links TRBV7-2 to TRBJ2-2, with a weak D call TRBD1 (6 bases). V was cut by 5 bases and J by 4 bases, with 20 bases left in between. The V gene's germline CDR1 is SGHTA and CDR2 FQGNSA. The CDR3 is 17 amino acids. The CDR3 reads CASSPGVGQISTGELFF. DNA for the CDR3: TGTGCCAGCAGCCCCGGCGTCGGACAGATCTCCACCGGGGAGCTGTTTTTT.

This clonotype was seen a few times. This sequence joins TRBV7-3 and TRBJ2-6; the D gene is possibly TRBD1 (5 bases). Germline CDR1 SGHTA, CDR2 FQGTGA. CDR3 size: 15 residues. V lost 5 bases and J 4 bases, leaving 12 bases between the germline ends. The DNA of the CDR3 is TGTGCCAGCAGCCCTCAGGGTGGAGGGGCCAACGTCCTGACTTTC. Translation gives CASSPQGGGANVLTF.

The chain links TRBV5-1 to TRBJ1-2; D call uncertain. Germline CDR1 is SGHRS and CDR2 is YFSETQ. V was trimmed by 4 bases and J by 2 bases, leaving 12 bases between them. The CDR3 totals 14 residues. The DNA for the CDR3 is TGCGCCAGCAGCCCGGCGGGCCTCAACTATGGCTACACCTTC. Amino acid sequence: CASSPAGLNYGYTF.

This clonotype occurred many times. Its ends do not fully match the called genes, so a read error is possible. This sequence joins TRBV7-7 and TRBJ2-3; 9 bases match TRBD1. CDR3 length: 15 residues. Germline assignment: CDR1 SSHAT and CDR2 FNYEAQ (reference sequence). The CDR3 reads CASSLQGAPTDTQYF. The DNA of the CDR3 is TGTGCTAGCAGCCTACAGGGGGCCCCCACAGATACGCAGTATTTT.

This clonotype was counted a few times. The genes are TRBV12-3 or TRBV12-4 and TRBJ2-7; possibly TRBD1 for D (6 bases). The CDR3 sequence is 12 residues long. Trimming stripped 3 bases from V and 10 bases from J, with 13 bases between. The CDR3 loop reads CASSFRDTRQYF. The CDR3 DNA is TGTGCCAGCAGTTTCCGGGACACTCGTCAGTACTTC.

This clonotype occurred a few times. The chain joins TRBV6-6 to TRBJ1-2; D unresolved. V shed 3 bases and J shed 7 bases, with 24 bases lying between them. The CDR3 is 17 residues long. Germline loops: CDR1 MNHNY, CDR2 SVGAGI (reference sequence). CDR3 in DNA: TGTGCCAGCAGTTATGCGGGCTACTCGGAAATACAAATTGGCTACACCTTC. Translating it yields CASSYAGYSEIQIGYTF.